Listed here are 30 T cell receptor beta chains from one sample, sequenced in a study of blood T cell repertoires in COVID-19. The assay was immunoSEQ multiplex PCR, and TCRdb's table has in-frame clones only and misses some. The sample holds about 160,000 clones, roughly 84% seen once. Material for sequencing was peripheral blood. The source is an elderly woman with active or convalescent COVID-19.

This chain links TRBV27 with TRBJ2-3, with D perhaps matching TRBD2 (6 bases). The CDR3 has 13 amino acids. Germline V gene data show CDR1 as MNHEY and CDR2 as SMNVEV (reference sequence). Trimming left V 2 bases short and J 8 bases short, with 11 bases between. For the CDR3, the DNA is TGTGCCAGCAGTTTAGGGAGGACATCTACGCAGTATTTT. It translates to CASSLGRTSTQYF.

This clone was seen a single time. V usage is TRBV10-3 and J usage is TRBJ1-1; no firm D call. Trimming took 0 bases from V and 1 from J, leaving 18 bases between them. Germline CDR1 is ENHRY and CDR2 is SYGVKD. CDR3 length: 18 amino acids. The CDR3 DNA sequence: TGTGCCATCAGTGAGTCGGAAGGATTCATTCGGGGGAACACTGAAGCTTTCTTT. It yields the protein CAISESEGFIRGNTEAFF.

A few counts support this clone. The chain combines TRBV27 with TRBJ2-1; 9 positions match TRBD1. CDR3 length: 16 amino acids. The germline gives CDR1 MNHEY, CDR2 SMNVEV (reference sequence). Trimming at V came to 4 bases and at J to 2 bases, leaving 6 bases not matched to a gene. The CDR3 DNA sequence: TGTGCCAGCAGTTCGGGGACAGGGTTAGCCTACAATGAGCAGTTCTTC. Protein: CASSSGTGLAYNEQFF.

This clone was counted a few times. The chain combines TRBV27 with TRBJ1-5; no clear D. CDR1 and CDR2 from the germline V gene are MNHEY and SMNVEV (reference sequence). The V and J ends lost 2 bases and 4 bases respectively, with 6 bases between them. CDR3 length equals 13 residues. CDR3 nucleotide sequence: TGTGCCAGCAGTTTAACAGCTAATCAGCCCCAGCATTTT. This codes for CASSLTANQPQHF.

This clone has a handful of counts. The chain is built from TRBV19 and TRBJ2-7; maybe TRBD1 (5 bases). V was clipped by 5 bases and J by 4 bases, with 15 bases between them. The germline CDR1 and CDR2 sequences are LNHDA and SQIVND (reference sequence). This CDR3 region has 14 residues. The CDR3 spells CASSPLDTWYEQYF. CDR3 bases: TGTGCCAGTAGTCCTTTGGACACCTGGTACGAGCAGTACTTC.

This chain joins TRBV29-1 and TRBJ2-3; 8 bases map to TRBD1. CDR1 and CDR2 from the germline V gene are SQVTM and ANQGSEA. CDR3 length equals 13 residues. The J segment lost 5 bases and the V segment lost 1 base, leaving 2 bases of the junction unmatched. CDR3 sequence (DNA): TGCAGCGTTGAAGGGACAGGGTTAGATACGCAGTATTTT. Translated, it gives CSVEGTGLDTQYF.

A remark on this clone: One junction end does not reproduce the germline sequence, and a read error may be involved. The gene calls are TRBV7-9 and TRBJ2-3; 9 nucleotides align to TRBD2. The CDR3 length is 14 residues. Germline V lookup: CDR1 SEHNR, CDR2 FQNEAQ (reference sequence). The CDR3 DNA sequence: TGTGCCAGCAGCCTAGCGGGGCCACAGGATACGCAGTATTTT. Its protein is CASSLAGPQDTQYF.

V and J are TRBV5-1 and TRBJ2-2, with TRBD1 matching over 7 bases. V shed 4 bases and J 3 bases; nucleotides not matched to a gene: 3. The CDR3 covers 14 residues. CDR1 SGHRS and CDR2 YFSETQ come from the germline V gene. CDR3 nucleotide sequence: TGCGCCAGCAGCCTACAGGGGTACACCGGGGAGCTGTTTTTT. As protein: CASSLQGYTGELFF. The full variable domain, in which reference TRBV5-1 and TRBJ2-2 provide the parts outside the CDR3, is KAGVTQTPRYLIKTRGQQVTLSCSPISGHRSVSWYQQTPGQGLQFLFEYFSETQRNKGNFPGRFSGRQFSNSRSEMNVSTLELGDSALYLCASSLQGYTGELFFGEGSRLTVL.

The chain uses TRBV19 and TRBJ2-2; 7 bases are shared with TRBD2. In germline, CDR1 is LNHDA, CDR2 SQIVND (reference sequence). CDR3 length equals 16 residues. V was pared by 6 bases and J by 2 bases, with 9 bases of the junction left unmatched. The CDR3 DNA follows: TGTGCCAGTAGCGGTCGCCGGGACTATAACACCGGGGAGCTGTTTTTT. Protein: CASSGRRDYNTGELFF.

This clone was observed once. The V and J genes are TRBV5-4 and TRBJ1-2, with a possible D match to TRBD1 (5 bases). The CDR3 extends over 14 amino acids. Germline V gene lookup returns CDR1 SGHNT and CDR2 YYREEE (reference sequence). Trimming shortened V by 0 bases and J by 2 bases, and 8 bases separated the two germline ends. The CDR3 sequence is CASSLVGLNYGYTF. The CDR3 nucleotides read TGTGCCAGCAGCTTGGTGGGGCTCAACTATGGCTACACCTTC.

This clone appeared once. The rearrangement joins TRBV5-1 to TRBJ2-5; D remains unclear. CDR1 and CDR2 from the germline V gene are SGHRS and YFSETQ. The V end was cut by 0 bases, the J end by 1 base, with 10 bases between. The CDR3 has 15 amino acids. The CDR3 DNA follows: TGCGCCAGCAGCTTGGAAGACATAGTCCAAGAGACCCAGTACTTC. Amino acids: CASSLEDIVQETQYF.

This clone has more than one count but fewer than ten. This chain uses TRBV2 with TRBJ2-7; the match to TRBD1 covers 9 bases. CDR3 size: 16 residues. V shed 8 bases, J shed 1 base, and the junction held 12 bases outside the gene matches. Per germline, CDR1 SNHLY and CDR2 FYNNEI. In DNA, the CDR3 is TGTGCCAGCCGACCCCTTCCGGGACAGGGATCCTACGAGCAGTACTTC. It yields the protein CASRPLPGQGSYEQYF.

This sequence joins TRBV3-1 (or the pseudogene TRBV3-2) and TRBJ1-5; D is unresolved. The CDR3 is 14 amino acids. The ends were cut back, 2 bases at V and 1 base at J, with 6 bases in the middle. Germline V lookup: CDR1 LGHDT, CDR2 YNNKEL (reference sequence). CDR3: CASSQMTSNQPQHF. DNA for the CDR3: TGTGCCAGCAGCCAAATGACAAGCAATCAGCCCCAGCATTTT.

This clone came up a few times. The chain's CDR3 is CASSQAWTAEKLFF. The DNA of the CDR3 is TGTGCCAGCAGCCAAGCATGGACAGCTGAAAAACTGTTTTTT. This chain connects TRBV3-1 (or the pseudogene TRBV3-2) to TRBJ1-4; tentatively, D is TRBD1 (6 bases). This CDR3 spans 14 amino acids. The germline V gene has CDR1 LGHDT and CDR2 YNNKEL (reference sequence). With 1 base removed from V and 7 bases from J, the gap between germline ends came to 10 bases.

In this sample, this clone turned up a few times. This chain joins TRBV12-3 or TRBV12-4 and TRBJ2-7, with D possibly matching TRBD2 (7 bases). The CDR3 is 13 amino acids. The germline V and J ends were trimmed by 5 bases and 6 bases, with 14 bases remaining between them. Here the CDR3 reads CASSHGGGFEQYF. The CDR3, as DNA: TGTGCCAGCAGTCACGGCGGGGGCTTCGAGCAGTACTTC.

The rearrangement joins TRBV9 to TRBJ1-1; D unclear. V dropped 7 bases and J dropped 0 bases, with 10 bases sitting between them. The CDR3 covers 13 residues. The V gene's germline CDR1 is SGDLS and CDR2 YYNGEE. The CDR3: CASAEGVNTEAFF. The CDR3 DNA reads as TGTGCCAGCGCGGAGGGCGTGAACACTGAAGCTTTCTTT.

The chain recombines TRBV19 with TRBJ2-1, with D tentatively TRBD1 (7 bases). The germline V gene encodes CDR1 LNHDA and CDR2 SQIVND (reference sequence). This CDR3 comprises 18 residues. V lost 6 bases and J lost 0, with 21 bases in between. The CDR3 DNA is TGTGCCAGTAGGAGGAGACAGGGAGGCCTGGGCTCCTACAATGAGCAGTTCTTC. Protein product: CASRRRQGGLGSYNEQFF.

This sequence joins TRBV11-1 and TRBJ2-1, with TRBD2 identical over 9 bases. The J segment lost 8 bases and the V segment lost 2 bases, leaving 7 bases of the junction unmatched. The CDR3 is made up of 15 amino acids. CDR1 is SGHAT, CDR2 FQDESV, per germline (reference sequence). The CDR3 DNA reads TGTGCCAGCAGCTTATTTTACGCGGGAGGGGATGAGCAGTTCTTC. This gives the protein CASSLFYAGGDEQFF.

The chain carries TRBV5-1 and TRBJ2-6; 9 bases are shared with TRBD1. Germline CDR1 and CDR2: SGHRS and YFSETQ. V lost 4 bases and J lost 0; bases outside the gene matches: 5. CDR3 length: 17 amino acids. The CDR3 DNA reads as TGCGCCAGCAGCACCGGGACAGGGACCTCTGGGGCCAACGTCCTGACTTTC. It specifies CASSTGTGTSGANVLTF. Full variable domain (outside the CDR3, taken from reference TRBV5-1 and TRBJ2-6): KAGVTQTPRYLIKTRGQQVTLSCSPISGHRSVSWYQQTPGQGLQFLFEYFSETQRNKGNFPGRFSGRQFSNSRSEMNVSTLELGDSALYLCASSTGTGTSGANVLTFGAGSRLTVL.

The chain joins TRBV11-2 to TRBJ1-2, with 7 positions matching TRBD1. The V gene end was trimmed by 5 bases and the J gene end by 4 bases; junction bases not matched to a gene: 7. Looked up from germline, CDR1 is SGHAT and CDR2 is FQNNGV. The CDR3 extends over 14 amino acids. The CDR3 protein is CASSLQGLGYGYTF. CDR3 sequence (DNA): TGTGCCAGCAGCCTACAGGGGCTGGGCTATGGCTACACCTTC.

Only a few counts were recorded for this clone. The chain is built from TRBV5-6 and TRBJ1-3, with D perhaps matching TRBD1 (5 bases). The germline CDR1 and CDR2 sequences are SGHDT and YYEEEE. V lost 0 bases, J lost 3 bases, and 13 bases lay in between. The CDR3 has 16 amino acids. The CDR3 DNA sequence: TGTGCCAGCAGCTTGGATGTCGGGGGAGGTGGAAACACCATATATTTT. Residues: CASSLDVGGGGNTIYF.

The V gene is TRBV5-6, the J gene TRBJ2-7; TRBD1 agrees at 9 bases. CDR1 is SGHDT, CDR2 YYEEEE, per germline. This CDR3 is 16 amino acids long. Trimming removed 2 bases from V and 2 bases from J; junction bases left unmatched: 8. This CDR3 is CASSFPDRGDTYEQYF. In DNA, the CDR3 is TGTGCCAGCAGCTTTCCGGACAGGGGCGATACCTACGAGCAGTACTTC.

The CDR3 here is CASSQVTAQGHIQPQHF. The CDR3 DNA sequence: TGTGCCAGCAGCCAAGTCACTGCACAGGGCCATATTCAGCCCCAGCATTTT. The chain is built from TRBV4-2 and TRBJ1-5; TRBD1 might be the D (6 bases). Germline lookup yields CDR1 LGHNA and CDR2 YNFKEQ. Trimming pared 1 base from V and 6 bases from J, leaving 19 bases between. CDR3 length equals 17 residues.

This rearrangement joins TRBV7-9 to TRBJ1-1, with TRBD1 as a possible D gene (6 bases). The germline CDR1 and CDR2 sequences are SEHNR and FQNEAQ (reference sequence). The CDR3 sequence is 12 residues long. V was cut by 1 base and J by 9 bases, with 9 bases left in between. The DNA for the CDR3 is TGTGCCAGCAGCTTAGGGGACAATAAAGCTTTCTTT. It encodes CASSLGDNKAFF.

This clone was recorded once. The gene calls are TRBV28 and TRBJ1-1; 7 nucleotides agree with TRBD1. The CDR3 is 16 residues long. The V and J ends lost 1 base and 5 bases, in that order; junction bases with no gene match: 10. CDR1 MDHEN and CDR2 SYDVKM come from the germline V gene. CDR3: CASSLFRSGGSTEAFF. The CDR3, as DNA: TGTGCCAGCAGTTTATTTCGGTCAGGGGGGAGTACTGAAGCTTTCTTT.

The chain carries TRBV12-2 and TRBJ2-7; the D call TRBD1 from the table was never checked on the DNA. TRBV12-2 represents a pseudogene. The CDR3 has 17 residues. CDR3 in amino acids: CASRLNPRDRASYEQYF. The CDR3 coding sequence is TGTGCAAGTCGCTTAAACCCCCGGGACAGAGCCTCCTACGAGCAGTACTTC.

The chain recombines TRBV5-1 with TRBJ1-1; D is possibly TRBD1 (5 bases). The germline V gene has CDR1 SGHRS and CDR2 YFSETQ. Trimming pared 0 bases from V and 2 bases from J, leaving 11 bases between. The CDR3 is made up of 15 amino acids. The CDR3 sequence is CASSLAGRGNTEAFF. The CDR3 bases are TGCGCCAGCAGCTTGGCCGGTAGGGGAAACACTGAAGCTTTCTTT.

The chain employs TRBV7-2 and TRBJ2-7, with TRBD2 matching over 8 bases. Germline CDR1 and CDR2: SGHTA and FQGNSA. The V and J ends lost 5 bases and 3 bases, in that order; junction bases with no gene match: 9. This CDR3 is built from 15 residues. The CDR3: CASSPRTSNFYEQYF. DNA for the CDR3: TGTGCCAGCAGCCCCCGGACTAGCAACTTCTACGAGCAGTACTTC.

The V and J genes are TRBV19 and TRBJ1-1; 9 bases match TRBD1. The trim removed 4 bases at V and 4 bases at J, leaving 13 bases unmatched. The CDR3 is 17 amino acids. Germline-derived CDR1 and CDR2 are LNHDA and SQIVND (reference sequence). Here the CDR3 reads CASSTYGTGTLSTEAFF. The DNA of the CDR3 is TGTGCCAGTAGTACGTACGGGACAGGGACCCTAAGCACTGAAGCTTTCTTT.

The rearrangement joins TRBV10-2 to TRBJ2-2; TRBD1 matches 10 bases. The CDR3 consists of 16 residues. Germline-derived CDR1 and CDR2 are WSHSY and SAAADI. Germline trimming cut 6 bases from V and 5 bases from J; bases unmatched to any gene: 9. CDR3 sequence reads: CASSPRTGGGTGELFF. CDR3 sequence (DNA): TGCGCCAGCAGCCCCAGGACAGGGGGGGGAACCGGGGAGCTGTTTTTT.